This entry lists 24 T cell receptor beta chains sequenced from one sample in a study of post-analysis software for immune sequencing data. The study's findings and limits: Included in a set of about five TRBV segments more frequent in patients than controls were TRBV5-6, TRBV5-1 and TRBV20-1.

The antigens these receptors bind are not known. Included in the TCR beta cDNA libraries were unique molecular identifiers. TCRdb processed the PCR reads anew with MiXCR; each CDR3 protein has one entry. The repertoire holds approximately 730,000 distinct CDR3 sequences, with 35% to 55% as singletons. Sequenced input: blood. These receptors were taken from a girl aged 10-17 years with multiple sclerosis.

DNA of the CDR3: TGTGCCAGCAGCTTAGGGCGGGGGGGCGCCTACAATGAGCAGTTCTTC. Its translation: CASSLGRGGAYNEQFF. V gene TRBV11-3 combines with J gene TRBJ2-1, with TRBD2 matching over 9 bases. The CDR3 sequence is 16 residues long. Germline loops: CDR1 SGHNT, CDR2 YENEEA. Unmatched junction bases numbered 3, after V lost 1 base and J lost 2 bases.

This chain links TRBV28 with TRBJ2-1; TRBD1 might be the D (5 bases). The germline V gene encodes CDR1 MDHEN and CDR2 SYDVKM. Trimming pared 2 bases from V and 6 bases from J, leaving 17 bases between. There are 16 residues in the CDR3. Written as DNA, the CDR3 is TGTGCCAGCAGTTTAAAGTACAGACAGAAAAGCAATGAGCAGTTCTTC. Residues: CASSLKYRQKSNEQFF. The full variable domain, completed using reference TRBV28 and TRBJ2-1, is DVKVTQSSRYLVKRTGEKVFLECVQDMDHENMFWYRQDPGLGLRLIYFSYDVKMKEKGDIPEGYSVSREKKERFSLILESASTNQTSMYLCASSLKYRQKSNEQFFGPGTRLTVL.

The rearrangement links TRBV6-1 to TRBJ2-2; maybe TRBD2 (5 bases). The CDR3 loop spans 14 amino acids. V was pared by 1 base and J by 8 bases, with 11 bases between. Germline V lookup: CDR1 MNHNS, CDR2 SASEGT. CDR3 nucleotides: TGTGCCAGCAGTGAAGACGGGGTTGCTGGGGAGCTGTTTTTT. Protein: CASSEDGVAGELFF.

The rearrangement uses TRBV25-1 and TRBJ1-1; TRBD1 is a possible D gene (5 bases). The germline V gene encodes CDR1 MGHDK and CDR2 SYGVNS. The length of the CDR3 is 15 residues. Trimming left V 1 base short and J 1 base short, with 10 bases between. The CDR3 DNA reads as TGTGCCAGCAGTGAATGGGGCGGGGAGAACACTGAAGCTTTCTTT. It yields the protein CASSEWGGENTEAFF. The whole variable domain, remainder taken from reference TRBV25-1 and TRBJ1-1, is EADIYQTPRYLVIGTGKKITLECSQTMGHDKMYWYQQDPGMELHLIHYSYGVNSTEKGDLSSESTVSRIRTEHFPLTLESARPSHTSQYLCASSEWGGENTEAFFGQGTRLTVV.

The table lists this clonotype with a few counts. The chain carries TRBV29-1 and TRBJ1-2; TRBD1 might be the D (5 bases). The CDR3 runs to 15 residues. Trimming shortened V by 0 bases and J by 4 bases, and 15 bases separated the two germline ends. Germline CDR1 reads SQVTM; CDR2 reads ANQGSEA. The CDR3 coding sequence is TGCAGCGTTGAAGATCCGCAGGGAAGAGCCTATGGCTACACCTTC. This translates into CSVEDPQGRAYGYTF.

The rearrangement links TRBV12-3 or TRBV12-4 to TRBJ2-3, with 7 nucleotides matching TRBD1. The CDR3 sequence is 15 residues long. The V and J ends lost 2 bases and 1 base, in that order; junction bases with no gene match: 3. CDR3 nucleotide sequence: TGTGCCAGCAGTTTAAGGGGGCACGGCACAGATACGCAGTATTTT. Translation gives CASSLRGHGTDTQYF.

The chain has TRBV3-1 and TRBJ2-7; TRBD1 matches 7 bases. The germline CDR1 and CDR2 sequences are LGHDT and YNNKEL (reference sequence). Germline trimming cut 4 bases from V and 0 bases from J; bases unmatched to any gene: 12. The CDR3 runs to 17 residues. In DNA form, the CDR3 reads TGTGCCAGCAGCCCAACCACTGACAGGGCGGACTCCTACGAGCAGTACTTC. This gives the protein CASSPTTDRADSYEQYF.

CDR3 sequence reads: CASSLAGGVRYEQYF. The CDR3 DNA sequence: TGTGCCAGCAGCTTAGCGGGGGGGGTGAGGTACGAGCAGTACTTC. The chain employs TRBV7-2 and TRBJ2-7, with 7 nucleotides matching TRBD2. Germline CDR1 reads SGHTA; CDR2 reads FQGNSA. V was pared by 0 bases and J by 4 bases, with 6 bases of the junction left unmatched. This CDR3 spans 15 amino acids.

This clonotype has a count of ten or more. This chain links TRBV29-1 with TRBJ2-7; 12 positions agree with TRBD2. Looked up from germline, CDR1 is SQVTM and CDR2 is ANQGSEA. V shed 5 bases and J 0 bases; nucleotides not matched to a gene: 11. The CDR3 totals 17 residues. The CDR3 coding sequence is TGCAGCGTTAGACTAGCGGGAGTCGCCCCTAGCTCCTACGAGCAGTACTTC. Encoded protein: CSVRLAGVAPSSYEQYF.

The J gene is TRBJ2-1, the V gene TRBV6-5; D is tentatively TRBD1 or TRBD2 (5 bases each). The CDR3 sequence is 13 residues long. The germline V and J ends were trimmed by 2 bases and 12 bases, with 14 bases remaining between them. Germline values: CDR1 MNHEY, CDR2 SVGAGI. CDR3 residues: CASSYGGRSGQFF. CDR3 bases: TGTGCCAGCAGTTACGGGGGTCGGTCTGGGCAGTTCTTC.

The CDR3: CASSELGGNQPQHF. CDR3 nucleotides: TGTGCCAGCAGTGAATTGGGTGGGAATCAGCCCCAGCATTTT. The chain uses TRBV25-1 and TRBJ1-5; no clear D. CDR1 is MGHDK, CDR2 SYGVNS, per germline. The CDR3 has 14 residues. Between the trimmed V and J ends, which lost 1 base and 4 bases, there was a span of 8 bases.

Only a few counts were recorded for this clonotype. This chain uses TRBV29-1 with TRBJ2-7; D not resolved. V was cut by 4 bases and J by 2 bases, with 12 bases left in between. The CDR3 is 13 amino acids. Germline-derived CDR1 and CDR2 are SQVTM and ANQGSEA. In DNA form, the CDR3 reads TGCAGCGTTGCGCAGGCTGCCCCCTACGAGCAGTACTTC. Translating gives CSVAQAAPYEQYF.

This clonotype was counted between two and nine times. The chain recombines TRBV4-3 with TRBJ2-2; 7 nucleotides match TRBD1. The V and J ends lost 4 bases and 1 base, in that order; junction bases with no gene match: 6. CDR3 size: 16 residues. CDR1 LGHNA and CDR2 YSLEER come from the germline V gene. The CDR3 coding sequence is TGCGCCAGCAGCCTGTACAGGACAGGGAACACCGGGGAGCTGTTTTTT. Translated, it gives CASSLYRTGNTGELFF.

The chain uses TRBV6-1 and TRBJ2-1; D gene unclear. Germline-derived CDR1 and CDR2 are MNHNS and SASEGT. Trimming stripped 2 bases from V and 2 bases from J, with 22 bases between. The CDR3 sequence is 19 residues long. The CDR3, as DNA: TGTGCCAGCAGTGAACGAGTTACTGGCGGACCGGTTACCTACAATGAGCAGTTCTTC. Translation: CASSERVTGGPVTYNEQFF.

This clonotype was seen more than once but under ten times. The chain is built from TRBV3-1 and TRBJ2-4; 8 bases map to TRBD2. CDR3 size: 14 residues. V lost 2 bases and J lost 9; bases outside the gene matches: 6. Germline V gives CDR1 LGHDT, CDR2 YNNKEL (reference sequence). The CDR3 region has the DNA TGTGCCAGCAGCCAAACCGCGGGAGGACCCATTCAGTACTTC. This translates into CASSQTAGGPIQYF.

The chain uses TRBV6-5 and TRBJ2-7; D not resolved. V gave up 4 bases and J gave up 1 base, with 14 bases separating them. CDR3 size: 15 residues. Germline V gives CDR1 MNHEY, CDR2 SVGAGI. The CDR3 coding sequence is TGTGCCAGCAGTTCCCCGACCCTGCTATCCTACGAGCAGTACTTC. Residues: CASSSPTLLSYEQYF.

The rearrangement uses TRBV12-3 or TRBV12-4 and TRBJ1-4, with 9 positions matching TRBD1. The CDR3 is made up of 13 amino acids. Trimming cost V 8 bases and J 7 bases; bases outside gene matches: 5. This chain's CDR3 is CASRRGQGEKLFF. The CDR3 DNA is TGTGCCAGCCGGAGGGGACAGGGTGAAAAACTGTTTTTT.

This chain joins TRBV24-1 and TRBJ2-2, with 9 bases lining up with TRBD1. The CDR3 consists of 17 residues. J was trimmed by 1 base and V by 1 base; bases with no gene match: 3. Germline CDR1 KGHDR, CDR2 SFDVKD. CDR3 protein: CATSDLTGQGNTGELFF. The CDR3 nucleotides are TGTGCCACCAGTGATTTAACGGGACAGGGGAACACCGGGGAGCTGTTTTTT.

The genes are TRBV29-1 and TRBJ1-1; a weak D match, TRBD1 (5 bases). Trimming shortened V by 0 bases and J by 6 bases, and 8 bases separated the two germline ends. Per the germline V gene, CDR1 is SQVTM and CDR2 is ANQGSEA. The CDR3 covers 12 residues. In DNA form, the CDR3 reads TGCAGCGTTGAAGACAGGGCGGCTGAAGCTTTCTTT. It yields the protein CSVEDRAAEAFF.

This clonotype has a single count. The chain links TRBV12-5 to TRBJ2-1; 14 positions agree with TRBD2. The CDR3 totals 17 residues. Per germline, CDR1 LGHNT and CDR2 FRNRAP. V lost 1 base to trimming and J lost 8 bases; unmatched junction nucleotides: 7. DNA of the CDR3: TGTGCTAGTGGTTTGGCGAAGGGACTAGCGGGAGTCCATGAGCAGTTCTTC. Its protein product is CASGLAKGLAGVHEQFF.

This clonotype was observed a handful of times. The chain couples TRBV25-1 to TRBJ2-5; no clear D. The V gene lost 0 bases and the J gene lost 3 bases, with 11 bases spanning the gap. In germline, CDR1 is MGHDK, CDR2 SYGVNS. The CDR3 totals 15 residues. The CDR3 sequence is CASSEYLISEETQYF. CDR3 DNA sequence: TGTGCCAGCAGTGAATATTTAATCTCTGAAGAGACCCAGTACTTC.

This clonotype came up a few times. The rearrangement joins TRBV7-3 to TRBJ2-7, with unresolved D. The germline V gene has CDR1 SGHTA and CDR2 FQGTGA. The CDR3 is 13 residues long. Trimming shortened V by 0 bases and J by 7 bases, and 10 bases separated the two germline ends. DNA for the CDR3: TGTGCCAGCAGCTTAACGTTTTTAGGGGAGCAGTACTTC. Amino acids: CASSLTFLGEQYF.

The chain employs TRBV4-1 and TRBJ2-5, with unresolved D. The germline CDR1 and CDR2 sequences are MGHRA and YSYEKL. This CDR3 is 16 amino acids long. Trimming left V 1 base short and J 0 bases short, with 12 bases between. The DNA for the CDR3 is TGCGCCAGCAGCCAAGCTTCTGATTTGTACCAAGAGACCCAGTACTTC. Translated: CASSQASDLYQETQYF.

This clonotype was observed a few times. The chain is built from TRBV29-1 and TRBJ1-2, with D possibly TRBD1 on 5 matching bases. This CDR3 comprises 14 residues. CDR1 and CDR2 from the germline V gene are SQVTM and ANQGSEA. V dropped 1 base and J dropped 0 bases, with 9 bases sitting between them. CDR3 bases: TGCAGCGTTGAAGGAGCAGGGTCTAACTATGGCTACACCTTC. Translating gives CSVEGAGSNYGYTF.